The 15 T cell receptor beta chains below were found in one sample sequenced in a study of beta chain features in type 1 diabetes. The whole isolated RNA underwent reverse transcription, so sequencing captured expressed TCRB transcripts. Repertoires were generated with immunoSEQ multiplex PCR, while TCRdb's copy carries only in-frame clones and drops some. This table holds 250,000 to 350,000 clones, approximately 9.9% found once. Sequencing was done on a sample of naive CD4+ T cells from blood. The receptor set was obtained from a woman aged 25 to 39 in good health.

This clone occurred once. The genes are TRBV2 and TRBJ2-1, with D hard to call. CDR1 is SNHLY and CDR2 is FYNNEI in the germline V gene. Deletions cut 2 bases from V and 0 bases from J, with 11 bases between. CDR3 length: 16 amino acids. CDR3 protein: CASSELNRVSYNEQFF. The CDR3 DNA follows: TGTGCCAGCAGTGAACTTAACCGGGTCTCCTACAATGAGCAGTTCTTC.

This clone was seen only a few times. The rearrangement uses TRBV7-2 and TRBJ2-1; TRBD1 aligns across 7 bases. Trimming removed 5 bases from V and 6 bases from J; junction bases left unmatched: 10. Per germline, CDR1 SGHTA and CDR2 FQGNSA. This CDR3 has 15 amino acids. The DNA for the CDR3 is TGTGCCAGCAGCATAGGGGGCGCCGCCTCCAATGAGCAGTTCTTC. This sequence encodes CASSIGGAASNEQFF.

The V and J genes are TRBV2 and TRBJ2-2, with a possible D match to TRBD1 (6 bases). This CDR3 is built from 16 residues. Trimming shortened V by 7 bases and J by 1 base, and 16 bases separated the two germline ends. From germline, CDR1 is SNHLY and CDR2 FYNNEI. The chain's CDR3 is CASTHPGQQNTGELFF. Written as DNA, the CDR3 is TGTGCCAGCACCCACCCCGGACAGCAGAACACCGGGGAGCTGTTTTTT.

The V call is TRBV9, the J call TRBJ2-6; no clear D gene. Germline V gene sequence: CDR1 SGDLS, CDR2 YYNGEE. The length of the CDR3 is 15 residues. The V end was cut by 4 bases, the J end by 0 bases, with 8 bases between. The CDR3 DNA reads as TGTGCCAGCAGCCCAGGCCCCTCTGGGGCCAACGTCCTGACTTTC. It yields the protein CASSPGPSGANVLTF.

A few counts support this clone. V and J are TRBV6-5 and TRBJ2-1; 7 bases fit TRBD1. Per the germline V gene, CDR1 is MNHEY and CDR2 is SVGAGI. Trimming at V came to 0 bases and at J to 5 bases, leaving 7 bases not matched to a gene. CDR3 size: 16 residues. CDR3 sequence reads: CASSYSKKGADNEQFF. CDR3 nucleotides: TGTGCCAGCAGTTACTCGAAGAAGGGGGCTGACAATGAGCAGTTCTTC.

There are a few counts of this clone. The CDR3 coding sequence is TGTGCCAGCAGCCAAGAGGAGGGAGCGCAAGAGACCCAGTACTTC. Translating gives CASSQEEGAQETQYF. V is TRBV4-2 and J is TRBJ2-5; D might be TRBD2 (6 bases). Germline loops: CDR1 LGHNA, CDR2 YNFKEQ. This CDR3 has 15 residues. Trimming left V 0 bases short and J 2 bases short, with 10 bases between.

The CDR3 DNA sequence: TGCGCCAGCAGCCCCTCCTTCAGGGAGGAGGAGACCCAGTACTTC. It is translated as CASSPSFREEETQYF. V gene TRBV4-3 combines with J gene TRBJ2-5, with D possibly being TRBD2 (6 bases). Germline CDR1 reads LGHNA; CDR2 reads YSLEER. The CDR3 is 15 amino acids. V lost 4 bases and J 5 bases, leaving 17 bases between the germline ends.

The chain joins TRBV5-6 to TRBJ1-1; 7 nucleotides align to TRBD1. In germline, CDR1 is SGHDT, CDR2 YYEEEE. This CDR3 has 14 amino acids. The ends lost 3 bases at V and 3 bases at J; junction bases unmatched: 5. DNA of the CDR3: TGTGCCAGCAGCTGGAGGGGGCGGTACACTGAAGCTTTCTTT. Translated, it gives CASSWRGRYTEAFF.

The CDR3 region has the DNA TGTGCCAGCAGCTCCGGGACTAGCATTAACGAGCAGTACTTC. Protein: CASSSGTSINEQYF. The chain employs TRBV7-2 and TRBJ2-7; 9 bases are shared with TRBD2. Germline-derived CDR1 and CDR2 are SGHTA and FQGNSA. V lost 4 bases to trimming and J lost 5 bases; unmatched junction nucleotides: 6. The CDR3 runs to 14 residues.

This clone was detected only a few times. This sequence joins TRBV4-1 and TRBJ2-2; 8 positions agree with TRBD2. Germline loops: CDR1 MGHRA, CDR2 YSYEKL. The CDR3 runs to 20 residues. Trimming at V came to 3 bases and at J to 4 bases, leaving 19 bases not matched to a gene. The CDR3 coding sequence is TGCGCCAGCAGCCACACTCGGGGCGGGGTAGCGGGAAGACTCACCGGGGAGCTGTTTTTT. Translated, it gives CASSHTRGGVAGRLTGELFF.

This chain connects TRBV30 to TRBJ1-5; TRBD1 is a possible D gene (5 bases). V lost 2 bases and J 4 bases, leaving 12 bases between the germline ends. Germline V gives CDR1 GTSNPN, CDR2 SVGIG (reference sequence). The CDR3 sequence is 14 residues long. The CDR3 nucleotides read TGTGCCTGGAGTCGCCAGGACAAGAATCAGCCCCAGCATTTT. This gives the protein CAWSRQDKNQPQHF.

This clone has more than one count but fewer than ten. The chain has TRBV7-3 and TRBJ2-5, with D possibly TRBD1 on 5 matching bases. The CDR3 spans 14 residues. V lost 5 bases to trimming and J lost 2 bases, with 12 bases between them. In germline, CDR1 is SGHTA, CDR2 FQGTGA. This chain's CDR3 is CASSPPGQQETQYF. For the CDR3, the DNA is TGTGCCAGCAGCCCCCCAGGGCAACAAGAGACCCAGTACTTC.

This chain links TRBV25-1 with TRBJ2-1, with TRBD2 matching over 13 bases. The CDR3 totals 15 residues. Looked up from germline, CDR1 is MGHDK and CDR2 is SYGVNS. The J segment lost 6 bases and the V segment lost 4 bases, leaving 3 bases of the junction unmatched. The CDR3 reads CASSGTSGRVNEQFF. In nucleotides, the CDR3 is TGTGCCAGCAGTGGTACTAGCGGGAGGGTCAATGAGCAGTTCTTC.

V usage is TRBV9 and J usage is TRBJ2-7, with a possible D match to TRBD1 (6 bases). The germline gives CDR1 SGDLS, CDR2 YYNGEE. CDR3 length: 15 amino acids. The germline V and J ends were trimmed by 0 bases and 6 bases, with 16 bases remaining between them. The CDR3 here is CASSVGGHRVGEQYF. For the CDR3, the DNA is TGTGCCAGCAGCGTAGGGGGCCACAGGGTCGGCGAGCAGTACTTC. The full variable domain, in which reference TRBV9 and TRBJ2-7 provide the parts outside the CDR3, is DSGVTQTPKHLITATGQRVTLRCSPRSGDLSVYWYQQSLDQGLQFLIQYYNGEERAKGNILERFSAQQFPDLHSELNLSSLELGDSALYFCASSVGGHRVGEQYFGPGTRLTVT.

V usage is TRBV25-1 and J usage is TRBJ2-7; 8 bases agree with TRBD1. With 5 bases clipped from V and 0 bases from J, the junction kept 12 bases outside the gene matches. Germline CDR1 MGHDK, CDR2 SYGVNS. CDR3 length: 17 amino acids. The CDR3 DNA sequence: TGTGCCAGCAGTCCCGGGTGGGGACAGGCCTCCTCCTACGAGCAGTACTTC. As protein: CASSPGWGQASSYEQYF.